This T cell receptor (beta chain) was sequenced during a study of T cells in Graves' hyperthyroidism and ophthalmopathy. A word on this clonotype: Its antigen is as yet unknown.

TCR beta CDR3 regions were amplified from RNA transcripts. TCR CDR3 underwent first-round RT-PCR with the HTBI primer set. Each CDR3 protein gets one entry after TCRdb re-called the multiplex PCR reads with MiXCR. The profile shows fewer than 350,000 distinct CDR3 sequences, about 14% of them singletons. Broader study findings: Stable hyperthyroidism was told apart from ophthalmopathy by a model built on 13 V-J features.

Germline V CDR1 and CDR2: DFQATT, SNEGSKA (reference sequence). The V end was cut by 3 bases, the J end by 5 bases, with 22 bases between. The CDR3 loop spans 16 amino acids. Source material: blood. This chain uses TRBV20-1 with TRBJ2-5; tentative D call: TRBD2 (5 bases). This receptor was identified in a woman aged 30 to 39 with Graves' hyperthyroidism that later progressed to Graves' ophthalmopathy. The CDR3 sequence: CSASSASRRLSETQYF. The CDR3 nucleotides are TGCAGTGCTAGTAGTGCCAGCCGGAGGTTGAGTGAGACCCAGTACTTC.